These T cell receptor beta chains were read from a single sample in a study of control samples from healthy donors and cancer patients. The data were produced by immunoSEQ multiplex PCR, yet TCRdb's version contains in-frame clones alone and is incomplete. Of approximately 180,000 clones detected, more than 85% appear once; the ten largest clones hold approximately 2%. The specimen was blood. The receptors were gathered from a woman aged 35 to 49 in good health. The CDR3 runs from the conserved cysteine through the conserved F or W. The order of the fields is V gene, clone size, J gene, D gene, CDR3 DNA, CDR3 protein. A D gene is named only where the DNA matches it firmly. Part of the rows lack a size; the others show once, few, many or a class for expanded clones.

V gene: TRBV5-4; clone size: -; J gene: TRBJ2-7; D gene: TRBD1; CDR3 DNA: TGTGCCAGCAGCCCCCGGACAGGGGGCTACCTCTACGAGCAGTACTTC; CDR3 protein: CASSPRTGGYLYEQYF
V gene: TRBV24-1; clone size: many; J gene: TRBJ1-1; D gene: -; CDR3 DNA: TGTGCCACCAGTGAGGTTGGCAGGGGTATGGGCACTGAAGCTTTCTTT; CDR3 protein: CATSEVGRGMGTEAFF
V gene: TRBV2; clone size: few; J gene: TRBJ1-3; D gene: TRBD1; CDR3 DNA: TGTGCCAGCAGCCGACAGGGGGATGGAAACACCATATATTTT; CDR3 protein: CASSRQGDGNTIYF
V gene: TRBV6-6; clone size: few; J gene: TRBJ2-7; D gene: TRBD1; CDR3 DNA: TGTGCCAGCAGTTTGGGACAGGGTCACTACGAGCAGTACTTC; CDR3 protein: CASSLGQGHYEQYF
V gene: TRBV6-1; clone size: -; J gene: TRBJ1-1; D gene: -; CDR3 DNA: TGTGCCAGCAGTGAAGGTTATGGCCATGAAGCTTTCTTT; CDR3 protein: CASSEGYGHEAFF
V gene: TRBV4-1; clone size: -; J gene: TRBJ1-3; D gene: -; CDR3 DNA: TGCGCCAGCAGCCAGAGGGGAGGAGCCCCTGGAAACACCATATATTTT; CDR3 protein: CASSQRGGAPGNTIYF
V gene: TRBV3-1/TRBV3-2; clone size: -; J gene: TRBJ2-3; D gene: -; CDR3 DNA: TGTGCCAGCAGCCAGCCCATTAAGACGGATACGCAGTATTTT; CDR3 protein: CASSQPIKTDTQYF
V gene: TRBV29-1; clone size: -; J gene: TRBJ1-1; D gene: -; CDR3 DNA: TGCAGCGTTCTTCCCGGGTGGAACACTGAAGCTTTCTTT; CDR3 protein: CSVLPGWNTEAFF
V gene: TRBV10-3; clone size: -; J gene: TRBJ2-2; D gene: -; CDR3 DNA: TGTGCCATCAGTGTGGGCGGGGCCGGGGAGCTGTTTTTT; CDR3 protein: CAISVGGAGELFF
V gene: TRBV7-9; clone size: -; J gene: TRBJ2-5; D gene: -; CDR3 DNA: TGTGCCAGCAGCCTCCTTCGGGGGGCACTCCAAGAGACCCAGTACTTC; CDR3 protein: CASSLLRGALQETQYF
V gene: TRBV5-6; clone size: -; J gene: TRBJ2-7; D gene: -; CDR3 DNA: TGTGCCAGCAGCTACAGATCAGGGCCGACCTACGAGCAGTACTTC; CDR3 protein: CASSYRSGPTYEQYF
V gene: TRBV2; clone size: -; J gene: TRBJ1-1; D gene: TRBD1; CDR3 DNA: TGTGCCACCTCAACCGACAGGGGATTCACTGAAGCTTTCTTT; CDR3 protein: CATSTDRGFTEAFF
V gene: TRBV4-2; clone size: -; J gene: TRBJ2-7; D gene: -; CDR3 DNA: TGTGCCAGCAGCCCGCTACCGACTAACTCCTACGAGCAGTACTTC; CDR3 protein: CASSPLPTNSYEQYF
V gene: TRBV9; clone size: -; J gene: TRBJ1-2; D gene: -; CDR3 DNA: TGTGCCAGCAGCGTAGGTGGGGCGGGCATTAACTATGGCTACACCTTC; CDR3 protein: CASSVGGAGINYGYTF
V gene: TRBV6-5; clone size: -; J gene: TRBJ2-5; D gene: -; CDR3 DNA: TGTGCCAGCAGTTCGTCCCCTCCAGGTGGGCAAGAGACCCAGTACTTC; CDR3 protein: CASSSSPPGGQETQYF
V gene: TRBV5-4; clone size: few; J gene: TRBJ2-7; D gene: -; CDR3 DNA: TGTGCCAGCAGCTTGGGGTCAAACTACGAGCAGTACTTC; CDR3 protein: CASSLGSNYEQYF
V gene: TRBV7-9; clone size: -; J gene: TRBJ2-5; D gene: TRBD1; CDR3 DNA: TGTGCCAGCAGCTTCGGACAGGCGGGCCAAGAGACCCAGTACTTC; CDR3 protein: CASSFGQAGQETQYF
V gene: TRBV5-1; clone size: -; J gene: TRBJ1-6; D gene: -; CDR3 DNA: TGCGCCAGCAGCTCCCTGGACGGAGGCAATTCACCCCTCCACTTT; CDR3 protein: CASSSLDGGNSPLHF
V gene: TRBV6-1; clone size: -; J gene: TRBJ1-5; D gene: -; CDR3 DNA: TGTGCCAGCAGTGATTTTTCGAAGTCCTGGATTTATAGCAATCAGCCCCAGCATTTT; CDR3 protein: CASSDFSKSWIYSNQPQHF
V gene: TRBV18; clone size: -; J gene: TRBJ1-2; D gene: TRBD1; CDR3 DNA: TGTGCCAGCTCACCGATCGGGCAGGGGGCCACCTATGGCTACACCTTC; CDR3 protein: CASSPIGQGATYGYTF
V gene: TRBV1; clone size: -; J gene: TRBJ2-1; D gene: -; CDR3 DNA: TGCACCAGCAGCCAAGCCTTCGAGGGACAGAGCTCCTACAATGAGCAGTTCTTC; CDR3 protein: CTSSQAFEGQSSYNEQFF
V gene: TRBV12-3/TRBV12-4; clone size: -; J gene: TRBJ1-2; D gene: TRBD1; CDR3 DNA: TGTGCCAGCAGTTTTCAGGGGGCATATGGCTACACCTTC; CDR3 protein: CASSFQGAYGYTF
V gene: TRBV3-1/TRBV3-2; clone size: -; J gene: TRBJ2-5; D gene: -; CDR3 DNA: TGTGCCAGCAGCCAAGTCTACGGGGTGGATGTCGAGACCCAGTACTTC; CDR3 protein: CASSQVYGVDVETQYF
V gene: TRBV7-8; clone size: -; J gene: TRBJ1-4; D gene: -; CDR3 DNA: TGTGCCAGCAGCCCCCCCGGGGAAAAACTGTTTTTT; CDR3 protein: CASSPPGEKLFF
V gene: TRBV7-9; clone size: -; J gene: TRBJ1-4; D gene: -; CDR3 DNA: TGTGCCAGCAGCTCGGACCGTGAAAAACTGTTTTTT; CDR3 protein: CASSSDREKLFF
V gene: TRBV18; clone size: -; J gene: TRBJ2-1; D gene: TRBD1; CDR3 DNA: TGTGCCAGCTCACCGCCGGGACAGGGAAACAATGAGCAGTTCTTC; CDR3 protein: CASSPPGQGNNEQFF
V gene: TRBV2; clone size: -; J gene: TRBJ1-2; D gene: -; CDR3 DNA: TGTGCCAGCAGTGGGGCAGGGGTGGACTATGGCTACACCTTC; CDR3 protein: CASSGAGVDYGYTF
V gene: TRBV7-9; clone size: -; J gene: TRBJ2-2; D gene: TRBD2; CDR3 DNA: TGTGCCAGCAGGCCCGGGAGGAAGGTGGCGGTCGGGGAGCTGTTTTTT; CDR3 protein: CASRPGRKVAVGELFF
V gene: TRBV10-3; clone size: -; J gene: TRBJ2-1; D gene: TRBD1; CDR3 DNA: TGTGCCATCGGAGGCGACAGGGGGCTTGATGAGCAGTTCTTC; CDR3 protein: CAIGGDRGLDEQFF
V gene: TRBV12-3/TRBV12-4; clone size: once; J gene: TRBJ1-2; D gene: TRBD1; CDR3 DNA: TGTGCCAGCAGTTTAAGACAGGGTAATGGCTACACCTTC; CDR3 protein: CASSLRQGNGYTF
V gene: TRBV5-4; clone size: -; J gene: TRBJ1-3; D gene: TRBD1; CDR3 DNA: TGTGCCAGCAGCCTTGGACAGGGCCCGACCGGAAACACCATATATTTT; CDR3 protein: CASSLGQGPTGNTIYF
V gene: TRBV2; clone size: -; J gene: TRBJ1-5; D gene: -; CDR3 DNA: TGTGCCAGCAGTGGTCTGGATCGCAATCAGCCCCAGCATTTT; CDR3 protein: CASSGLDRNQPQHF
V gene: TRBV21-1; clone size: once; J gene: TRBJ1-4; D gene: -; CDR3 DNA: TGTGCCAGGGAGGACAGGGGTCGGGAAAAACTGTTTTTT; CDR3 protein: CAREDRGREKLFF
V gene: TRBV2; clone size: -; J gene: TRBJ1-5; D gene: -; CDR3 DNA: TGTGCCAGCAGTGTCAGTGAAGGTAATCAGCCCCAGCATTTT; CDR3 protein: CASSVSEGNQPQHF
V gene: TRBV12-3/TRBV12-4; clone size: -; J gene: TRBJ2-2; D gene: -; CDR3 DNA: TGTGCCAGCAGCCCAGCTTCGGAGCTGTTTTTT; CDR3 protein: CASSPASELFF
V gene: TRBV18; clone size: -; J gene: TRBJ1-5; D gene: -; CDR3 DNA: TGTGCCAGCTCAGCAGGGAATAGCAATCAGCCCCAGCATTTT; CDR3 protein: CASSAGNSNQPQHF
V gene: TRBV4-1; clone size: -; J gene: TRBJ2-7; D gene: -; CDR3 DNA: TGCGCCAGCAGCCGCCCGGAGAGCGGGCTCTACGAGCAGTACTTC; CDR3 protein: CASSRPESGLYEQYF
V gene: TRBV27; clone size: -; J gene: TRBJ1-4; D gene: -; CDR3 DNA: TGTGCCAGCTCCTTGTGGGCGGTTCTTATCGAAAAACTGTTTTTT; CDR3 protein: CASSLWAVLIEKLFF
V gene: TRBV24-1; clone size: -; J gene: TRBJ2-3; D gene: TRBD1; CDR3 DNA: TGTGCCACCAGCGAATACAGGGGCGGGACAGGGACCCCGACGCAGTATTTT; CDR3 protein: CATSEYRGGTGTPTQYF
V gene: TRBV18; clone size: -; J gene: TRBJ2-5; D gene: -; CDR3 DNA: TGTGCCAGCTCCCTCGGGGCGGGTCTAGATGAGACCCAGTACTTC; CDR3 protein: CASSLGAGLDETQYF
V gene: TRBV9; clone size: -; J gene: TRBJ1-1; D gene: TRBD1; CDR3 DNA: TGTGCCAGCAGCGCTTGGACAGGCACTGAAGCTTTCTTT; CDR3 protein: CASSAWTGTEAFF
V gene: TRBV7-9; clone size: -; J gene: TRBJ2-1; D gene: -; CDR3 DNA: TGTGCCAGCAGCCTATATACCTACAATGAGCAGTTCTTC; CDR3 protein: CASSLYTYNEQFF
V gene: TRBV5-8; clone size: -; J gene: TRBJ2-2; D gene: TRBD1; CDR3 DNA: TGTGCCAGCGGACAGGGGGCCGTCAGCGGGGAGCTGTTTTTT; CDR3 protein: CASGQGAVSGELFF
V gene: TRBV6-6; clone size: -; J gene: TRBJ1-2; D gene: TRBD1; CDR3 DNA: TGTGCCAGCACCGGGACAGGGTATGGCTACACCTTC; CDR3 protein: CASTGTGYGYTF
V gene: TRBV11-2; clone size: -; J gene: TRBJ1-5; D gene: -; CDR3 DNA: TGTGCCAGCAGCTTAGATCTTGGTCAGCCCCAGCATTTT; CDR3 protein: CASSLDLGQPQHF
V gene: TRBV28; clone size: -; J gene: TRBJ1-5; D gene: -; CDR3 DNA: TGTGCCAGCAGGGGCTCTGTCTGGCAGCCCCAGCATTTT; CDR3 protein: CASRGSVWQPQHF
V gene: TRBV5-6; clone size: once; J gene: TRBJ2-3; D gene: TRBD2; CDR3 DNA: TGTGCCAGCAGCTGGACTAGCTTCTCAGATACGCAGTATTTT; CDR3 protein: CASSWTSFSDTQYF
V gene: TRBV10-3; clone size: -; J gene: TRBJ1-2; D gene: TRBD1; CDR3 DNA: TGTGCCATATGGGGACAGGGGACTTATGGCTACACCTTC; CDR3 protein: CAIWGQGTYGYTF
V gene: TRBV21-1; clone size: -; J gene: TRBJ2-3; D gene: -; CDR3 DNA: TGTGCCAGCAGCAAGCAGGAACAGGGCTCCACAGATACGCAGTATTTT; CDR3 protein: CASSKQEQGSTDTQYF
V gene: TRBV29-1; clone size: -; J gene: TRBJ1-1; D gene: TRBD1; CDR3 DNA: TGCAGCGTTGAAACGACAGGGGAGGCTTTCTTT; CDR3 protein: CSVETTGEAFF
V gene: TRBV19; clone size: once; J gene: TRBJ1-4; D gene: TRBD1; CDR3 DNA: TGTGCCAGTAGTTCCCCCGGGACAGGGAATGAAAAACTGTTTTTT; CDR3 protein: CASSSPGTGNEKLFF
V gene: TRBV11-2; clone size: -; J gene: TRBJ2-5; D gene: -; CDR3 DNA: TGTGCCAGCAGCTTTAGCAGGAGAGAGACCCAGTACTTC; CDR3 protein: CASSFSRRETQYF
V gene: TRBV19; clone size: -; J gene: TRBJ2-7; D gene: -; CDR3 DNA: TGTGCCAGTAGTACAGGGGTCGAGCAGTACTTC; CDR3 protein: CASSTGVEQYF
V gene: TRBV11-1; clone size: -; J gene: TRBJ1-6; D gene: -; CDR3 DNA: TGTGCCAGCAGCTTAGCAGCCAGTCAAAATTCACCCCTCCACTTT; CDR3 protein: CASSLAASQNSPLHF
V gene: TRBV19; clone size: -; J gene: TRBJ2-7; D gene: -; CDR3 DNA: TGTGCCAGTAGTACCATCGGACCTAGTTGGGAGCAGTACTTC; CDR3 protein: CASSTIGPSWEQYF
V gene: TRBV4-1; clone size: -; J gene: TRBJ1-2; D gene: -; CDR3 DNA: TGCGCCAGCAGCCACGACTCTTACTATGGCTACACCTTC; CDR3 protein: CASSHDSYYGYTF
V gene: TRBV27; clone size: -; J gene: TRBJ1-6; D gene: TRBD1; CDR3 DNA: TGTGCCAGCCGAACTATAGGACAGGGGGATTCACCCCTCCACTTT; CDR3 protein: CASRTIGQGDSPLHF
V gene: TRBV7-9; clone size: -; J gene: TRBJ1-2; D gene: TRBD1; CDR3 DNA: TGTGCCAGCATCGGACAGGGGGTCGACGGCTACACCTTC; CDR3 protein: CASIGQGVDGYTF
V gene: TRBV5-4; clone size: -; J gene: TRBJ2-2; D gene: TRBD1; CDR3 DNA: TGTGCCAGCAGCTCCTGGGACAGCAAGAACACCGGGGAGCTGTTTTTT; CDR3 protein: CASSSWDSKNTGELFF
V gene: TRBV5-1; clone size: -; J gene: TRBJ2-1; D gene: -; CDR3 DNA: TGCGCCAGCAGCCCCGGGGCAGGGACGTTTTATGAGCAGTTCTTC; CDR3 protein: CASSPGAGTFYEQFF